This TCR beta chain was sequenced for a study of T cells in Graves' hyperthyroidism and ophthalmopathy (dated by TCRdb to about 2019). In terms of the full investigation: Peripheral blood samples were taken at the time of initial diagnosis, prior to any treatment. The paper reports TCR Vbeta CDR3 sequencing of some 140 peripheral blood samples: 40 or so ophthalmopathy, roughly 80 hyperthyroidism and approximately 17 progressor patients. After blood sampling, hyperthyroidism patients were treated with methimazole at a starting dose of 30 mg daily, and ophthalmopathy patients were treated with high-dose intravenous methylprednisolone. A discovery cohort of about 95 patients, about 40 with Graves' ophthalmopathy and more than 55 with stable Graves' hyperthyroidism, was used to find distinguishing TCR V-J signatures. The 75 to 100 discovery patients were randomly split 7:3 into training and test sets. Whether ophthalmopathy could be predicted prospectively was tested in an independent validation cohort made up of about 20 hyperthyroidism patients plus 17 patients who later progressed to ophthalmopathy. Thyroid tissue and blood T-cell repertoires from roughly 6 Graves' hyperthyroidism patients were also compared in the study.

As regards this clonotype: The antigen it recognizes is unknown. The input lacks base qualities; no much larger clone sits a single base away.

The TCR beta CDR3 regions were amplified from RNA transcripts. The TCR CDR3 was subjected to a first round of RT-PCR using the HTBI primer set and the Qiagen OneStep RT-PCR kit. The libraries were constructed in a second round of multiplex PCR and then size-selected and purified. Sequencing of the libraries was done on an Illumina HiSeq2000 using paired-end 100 bp reads. For the original study's pipeline: SOAPnuke was used to process the raw data, with reads discarded if the reads contained adapters or uncalled bases, had a mean Phred below 15, or lacked an exact constant-primer or identifier match. COPE v1.2.5 was used to merge the high-quality paired reads, and each unique nucleotide sequence was defined as a clonotype. Clonotypes were aligned to IMGT TRBV, TRBD and TRBJ reference segments using MiTCR v1.1. The analysis was restricted to V-J combinations with a frequency above 0.0001, which together covered just over 99% of the repertoires. The TCS score was defined as the ratio of F50 (clonal expansion) to E x V (chaos), calculated using BLOSUM62-based TCRdist between CDR3 peptides within each V-J. Welch's t-statistics and random forest reduced around 510 V-J features to fewer than 15, which were used in a naive Bayes classifier (R e1071). The raw public data were reprocessed by TCRdb itself: fastp quality trimming at Q25, MiXCR clonotype calling, in-frame beta chains only. A single entry per CDR3 protein holds the most common genes and DNA from its merged rows. The V and J calls were not made by the authors but by TCRdb's processing. This sample gives a few hundred thousand distinct CDR3 sequences in total; approximately 22% of them show up just once. 49% of the sample rests with the top ten.

Study-wide conclusions, independent of this receptor: During validation, the model predicted progression to ophthalmopathy a median of approximately 6.5 months ahead of onset, with just under 71% sensitivity and 72.22% specificity. Sample size was not statistically predetermined, and investigators were not blinded to group allocation. Most expanded thyroid clonotypes (frequency above 0.001) were also found in blood, which suggests that blood repertoires may mirror thyroid immune responses. In cross-validation, a model built on a 13 V-J signature told ophthalmopathy apart from stable hyperthyroidism with 85% to 90% sensitivity and 81% to 82% specificity, and in testing the same model reached 80%/75%.

In the ophthalmopathy patients, disease was moderately to severely active, with a Clinical Activity Score of 3 or more, a NOSPECS grade of 4 or more, and a duration of less than 3 months. The study excluded patients with uncontrolled infections, other autoimmune diseases, pregnancy or lactation. Diagnoses relied on clinical symptoms, serum thyroxine and TRAb, thyroid ultrasound and orbital computed tomography. Ficoll-Paque density gradient centrifugation was used to isolate PBMCs from about 9.4 ml of fresh peripheral blood. Total RNA was extracted using Trizol reagent, and RNA quality was assessed on an Agilent 2100 Bioanalyzer. V loses 4 bases at its end and J loses 0 bases; junction bases beyond the gene matches: 6. Taken from cysteine to phenylalanine, the CDR3 has 18 residues. Only the CDR3 portion is preserved as DNA: 54 bases, with reading frame beginning at the first base. Per the germline V gene (reference sequence), SEHNR is the CDR1 and FQNEAQ is the CDR2.

This sequence was found in a woman between 65 and 79 years old with Graves' ophthalmopathy. Recombination joined TRBV7-9 with TRBJ2-3, and 14 junctional nucleotides match TRBD2. Material: blood. The sequenced DNA is TGTGCCAGCAGCTCCGGACTAGCGGGAGGTGCGAGCACAGATACGCAGTATTTT. Translated, this gives CASSSGLAGGASTDTQYF.